These T cell receptor beta chains were read from a single sample in a study. TCRdb re-analysed the 5' RACE reads in MiXCR, keeping a single row per CDR3 protein. The sample records about 5,400 distinct CDR3 sequences, about 50% being singletons. Sequences were obtained from memory CD4+ T cells sorted from blood. All receptors come from a female donor with breast cancer. CDR3s include the opening cysteine and the closing phenylalanine or tryptophan. D genes are given only for firm matches. Expanded clones are given a class, and other clones once, few, many or no size at all.

V: TRBV29-1
D: -
size: -
J: TRBJ1-1
DNA: TGCAGCGCCGTGGCCCTGGGCGGCACTGAAGCTTTCTTT
CDR3: CSAVALGGTEAFF

V: TRBV10-3
D: -
size: few
J: TRBJ2-1
DNA: TGTGCCATCACCCGGACAATCGGCAATGAGCAGTTCTTC
CDR3: CAITRTIGNEQFF

V: TRBV4-2
D: TRBD1
size: -
J: TRBJ1-5
DNA: TGTGCCAGCAGCCGGGACAGAGATCAGCCCCAGCATTTT
CDR3: CASSRDRDQPQHF

V: TRBV19
D: -
size: -
J: TRBJ1-2
DNA: TGTGCCAGTAGTGTTAGAGAGACAGGCTATGGCTACACCTTC
CDR3: CASSVRETGYGYTF

V: TRBV5-1
D: TRBD2
size: few
J: TRBJ2-2
DNA: TGCGCCAGCAGCTTGAGCGCTAGCGGGAGGACGAACACCGGGGAGCTGTTTTTT
CDR3: CASSLSASGRTNTGELFF

V: TRBV5-6
D: -
size: -
J: TRBJ2-5
DNA: TGTGCCAGCAGCCCATGGTCCCAAGAGACCCAGTACTTC
CDR3: CASSPWSQETQYF

V: TRBV20-1
D: -
size: few
J: TRBJ2-6
DNA: TGCAGTGCTAGGGCTGGGACAACTGGGGCCAACGTCCTGACTTTC
CDR3: CSARAGTTGANVLTF

V: TRBV15
D: -
size: -
J: TRBJ2-7
DNA: TGTGCCACCAGCAGAGATGTGGGCGAGCAGTACTTC
CDR3: CATSRDVGEQYF

V: TRBV5-1
D: TRBD1
size: -
J: TRBJ1-1
DNA: TGCGCCAGCAGCTTAGATGACAGGGCTCGAGAAGCTTTCTTT
CDR3: CASSLDDRAREAFF

V: TRBV12-3/TRBV12-4
D: -
size: -
J: TRBJ1-5
DNA: TGTGCCAGCAGTTTAGGATCCGCCGTTGGGGGAAGGCCCTATAGCAATCAGCCCCAGCATTTT
CDR3: CASSLGSAVGGRPYSNQPQHF

V: TRBV11-2
D: -
size: -
J: TRBJ1-2
DNA: TGTGCCAGCAGCTTTAGGGGCTCCTTCTATGGCTACACCTTC
CDR3: CASSFRGSFYGYTF

V: TRBV5-1
D: -
size: -
J: TRBJ2-2
DNA: TGCGCCAGCACCCTAGGCACGGGAACCGGGGAGCTGTTTTTT
CDR3: CASTLGTGTGELFF

V: TRBV12-3/TRBV12-4
D: TRBD1
size: medium-sized
J: TRBJ2-7
DNA: TGTGCCTCTACAGGGACAGGGGGTTACGAGCAGTACTTC
CDR3: CASTGTGGYEQYF

V: TRBV4-1
D: -
size: few
J: TRBJ2-5
DNA: TGCGCCAGCAGCCAAGATGGAATCAAACGGGGGATCCAAGAGACCCAGTACTTC
CDR3: CASSQDGIKRGIQETQYF

V: TRBV3-1
D: TRBD1
size: -
J: TRBJ2-7
DNA: TGTGCCAGCAGCCAAGAGACAGGGATGCTCTACGAGCAGTACTTC
CDR3: CASSQETGMLYEQYF

V: TRBV30
D: -
size: -
J: TRBJ2-5
DNA: TGTGCCTGGAGTGGGGACTCAACCTCTCTCCAAGAGACCCAGTACTTC
CDR3: CAWSGDSTSLQETQYF

V: TRBV12-3/TRBV12-4
D: TRBD1
size: few
J: TRBJ2-1
DNA: TGTGCCAGCAGGATACCGGGACAGGGGAATGAGCAGTTCTTC
CDR3: CASRIPGQGNEQFF

V: TRBV18
D: -
size: -
J: TRBJ2-7
DNA: TGTGCCAGCTCACGTACGGTCAAGGGTACCTACGAGCAGTACTTC
CDR3: CASSRTVKGTYEQYF

V: TRBV11-3
D: TRBD2
size: -
J: TRBJ2-5
DNA: TGTGCCAGCAGTAAGATTAGCGGGGGCCAGCAAGAGACCCAGTACTTC
CDR3: CASSKISGGQQETQYF

V: TRBV7-3
D: -
size: -
J: TRBJ2-2
DNA: TGTGCCAGCAGCCCATCGCTGAACACCGGGGAGCTGTTTTTT
CDR3: CASSPSLNTGELFF

V: TRBV5-6
D: TRBD1
size: once
J: TRBJ2-5
DNA: TGTGCCAGCAGCTTTCAGGGGGAAGAGACCCAGTACTTC
CDR3: CASSFQGEETQYF

V: TRBV4-1
D: -
size: -
J: TRBJ1-1
DNA: TGCGCCAGCAGCCAGAGGTGGGAGGGTGCCGACACTGAAGCTTTCTTT
CDR3: CASSQRWEGADTEAFF

V: TRBV29-1
D: -
size: -
J: TRBJ1-1
DNA: TGCAGCGTTGGGCTCCGTTCGAGTGGCATGAACACTGAAGCTTTCTTT
CDR3: CSVGLRSSGMNTEAFF

V: TRBV5-1
D: TRBD2
size: few
J: TRBJ2-1
DNA: TGCGCCAGCAGCCCGGCTGGTAGCGGGAGGTTGGGTGAGCAGTTCTTC
CDR3: CASSPAGSGRLGEQFF

V: TRBV5-1
D: TRBD1
size: -
J: TRBJ2-7
DNA: TGCGCCAGCAGCTCGACAGGGGGCAGTTACGAGCAGTACTTC
CDR3: CASSSTGGSYEQYF